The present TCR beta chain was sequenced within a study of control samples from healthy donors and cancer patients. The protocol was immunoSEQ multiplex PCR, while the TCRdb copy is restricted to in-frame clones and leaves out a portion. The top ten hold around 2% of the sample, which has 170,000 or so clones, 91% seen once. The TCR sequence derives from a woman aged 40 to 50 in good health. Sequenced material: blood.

CDR3 region: CASSPPGGASSSYNEQFF. The DNA of the CDR3 is TGTGCCAGCAGCCCTCCAGGTGGGGCTTCGAGCTCCTACAATGAGCAGTTCTTC. The chain is built from TRBV5-4 and TRBJ2-1; the D gene is possibly TRBD1 (5 bases). CDR3 length: 18 amino acids. The germline CDR1 and CDR2 sequences are SGHNT and YYREEE (reference sequence). Trimming pared 4 bases from V and 0 bases from J, leaving 20 bases between.